A single T cell receptor (beta chain) is shown here with its context. This clone is a singleton in its sample. Its binding antigen is unknown. No base-level quality is on record; no much larger clone is a single base apart. The CDR3 runs 18 residues from the cysteine to the phenylalanine. Here the CDR3 DNA is all that survives: 54 bases in frame from base 1. Reading the germline V gene (reference sequence) gives CDR1 LNHNV and CDR2 YYDKDF. V lost 0 bases and J lost 0 bases; the stretch between them is 15 bases long. TCR CDR3 regions were amplified from genomic DNA by multiplex PCR using the deep immunoSEQ assay. Extracted genomic DNA from each cell subset was distributed evenly across all wells of several immunoSEQ 96-well plates, and each plate was treated as a replicate. For sorted subsets, 200 to 250 ng of genomic DNA, equivalent to some 30,000 T cell genomes, went into each replicate PCR. Purified libraries were measured with a Qubit 3.0 fluorometer, size-checked on a Bioanalyzer 2100, and measured again with the KAPA Library Quantification kit. Every immunoSEQ 96-well plate was sequenced on a separate single-read 150-cycle Illumina NextSeq 550 flow cell. The authors' pipeline ran thus. Because only junctional sequences without quality scores were contained in the immunoSEQ output, filtering matching that applied to full-length reads could not be performed. To assign V/J genes and CDR3, sequences were annotated against IMGT germline references using PyIR, a Python wrapper for IgBLAST v1.9. Reads were filtered out if the reads had weak V/J assignments (E-value above 1e-6), no CDR3, stop codons, out-of-frame junctions, or ambiguous translated residues. V3J clonotypes were defined as sequences sharing the same inferred V gene, J gene, and CDR3 amino acid sequence. Percentage overlap between repertoires was computed as shared unique clonotypes divided by the size of the smaller repertoire. Three approaches were used to assess repertoire richness: RTK rarefaction, the Chao1 estimator, and Recon v2.1 estimates of unobserved clonotypes. Generation probabilities were computed with OLGA for all TCRbeta clonotypes obtained by the gDNA method from four donors. The source is immuneACCESS, and TCRdb retained only in-frame sequences with V and J called. Part of the clones is not carried over; for the studies checked, unresolved V genes explain less than half of this, and the remainder is unexplained. That table supplies the V and J calls and clone size; D and trimming were determined from the DNA. This sample holds fewer than 1.6 million clones; about 98.5% were observed only once. Roughly 0.35% of the sample is taken by the ten largest.

This sample was taken from a study of shared clonotypes between healthy human individuals (dated by TCRdb to the early 2020s). Background for the entire study: The cohort included three men and a couple of women between 18 and 49 years of age. For each donor, CD4 naive and CD4 memory were each run on three plates, CD8 naive on two plates, and CD8 memory on one plate. To estimate repertoire size and how much clonotype sharing occurs between individuals, the study deeply sequenced the blood TCR repertoires of five or six healthy adults. To increase sequencing depth and limit assay-specific biases, TCR repertoire library preparation and sequencing were carried out by different laboratories using diverse techniques. Per donor, leukapheresis produced somewhere between about 0.94 and 10 billion PBMCs.

On the study overall, not on this receptor specifically: Estimated clonotype richness was generally larger for naive than for memory subsets. The genetic and exposure-history diversity represented was limited by the small number of donors. Pairwise subsampling led to the expectation that sequencing depth would affect the degree of clonotype sharing among donors. Clonotypes shared by all four sorted-subset donors showed higher generation probabilities than non-shared clonotypes. When a handful of donors were compared, the shared fraction of clonotypes was around 5.1% for naive CD4, around 3.5% for naive CD8, 2.3% for memory CD4, and around 0.4% for memory CD8. Sampling was restricted to blood, and TCR repertoires in tissue are likely to differ from TCR repertoires in blood. Incomplete sequencing was indicated by rarefaction of sorted-subset datasets, despite the large sequencing depth.

The donors were healthy, HIV-negative adults with no recently reported acute infections or vaccinations. Only Caucasian adults living in Nashville, Tennessee, USA were represented among the donors. CD4+ T cells were enriched through magnetic negative selection, after which naive cells were positively selected on CD45RA and the remaining negative fraction served as the memory subset. Blood was obtained by leukapheresis, after which PBMCs were separated by Ficoll-Histopaque density gradient centrifugation and cryopreserved in liquid nitrogen vapor phase. Analytical flow cytometry was used to check the purity and quantity of every magnetically sorted T cell population. Genomic DNA was isolated from each sorted fraction and quantified by UV absorbance on a Nanodrop 2000c.

The chain employs TRBV15 and TRBJ1-3; perhaps TRBD1 is the D gene, with 5 bases matching. This receptor was identified in a man aged 25-40 years in good health. The sequenced sample was naive CD4+ T cells sorted from blood. The sample's cell subset or site label, decoded: CD45RA+ positively selected. The nucleotide sequence reads TGTGCCACCAGCAGAGATCCATCGGGGCCAGGCTCTGGAAACACCATATATTTT. Its translation reads: CATSRDPSGPGSGNTIYF. The entire variable domain, with the stretches around the CDR3 drawn from the reference TRBV15 and TRBJ1-3 proteins, is DAMVIQNPRYQVTQFGKPVTLSCSQTLNHNVMYWYQQKSSQAPKLLFHYYDKDFNNEADTPDNFQSRRPNTSFCFLDIRSPGLGDTAMYLCATSRDPSGPGSGNTIYFGEGSWLTVV.